Sequencing of this TCR beta chain was carried out in a study of T-cell reconstitution after alpha-beta-depleted transplantation in children (dated by TCRdb to between 2015 and 2016). About the full investigation: The study quantitatively tracked T-cell immune reconstitution after TCRalphabeta/CD19-depleted allogeneic hematopoietic cell transplantation in children using TCR repertoire profiling.

Receptors were amplified or captured by PCR. Sequencer: Illumina HiSeq 2500. TCR library preparation used molecular barcoding, with unique molecular identifiers applied to normalize quantification of the TCRbeta repertoire. Using fastp trimming at Q25 and MiXCR clonotype assembly, TCRdb reanalyzed the public sequencing data and kept in-frame beta chains. Each record represents a unique CDR3 protein, reported with the most common genes and DNA among its rows. The sample table holds 250,000 to 300,000 distinct CDR3 sequences, of which approximately 10% were seen once. The ten biggest clones cover 23% of the sample. This clonotype was counted at least ten times. Which antigen it targets is not known. Qualities for individual bases were not recorded, and no much larger clone is one base off. CDR3 length: 13 amino acids, cysteine to phenylalanine. Only the CDR3 part of the read is kept: 39 bases, read in frame from the first base. For CDR1 and CDR2, the germline V gene lists MGHRA and YSYEKL. Deletion took 1 base off V and 3 bases off J, with a span of 6 bases between the germline ends.

The treatment or condition label corresponds to: allogeneic hematopoietic cell transplantation with graft depleted of TCRalphabeta T cells and CD19 B cells. TCRalphabeta/CD19-depleted allogeneic hematopoietic cell grafts were given to the transplant recipients, all of whom were children. Beyond this particular receptor, the publication reports: Apparently early alphabetaT-cell count recovery about two months after transplant reportedly relied on only several hundred rapidly expanded clones derived from non-depleted graft cells. In some patients, high TCRbeta diversity at day 60 was attributed to recipient T cells and intrathymic progenitors that had survived conditioning. The frequencies of hyperexpanded clones fell over the following months, and after one year, T-cell counts and TCRbeta diversity were mostly attributed to newly produced T cells.

This chain is built from TRBV4-1 and TRBJ2-5; possibly the D gene is TRBD2, per 5 matching bases. Source: peripheral blood, taken 180 days after TCRalphabeta/CD19-depleted stem cell transplant. This sequence originates from a male patient aged 2-15 years who had a stem cell transplant for chronic granulomatous disease, so the T cells may come from the graft donor. The bases read TGCGCCAGCAGCCAAGCGGGGAAAGAGACCCAGTACTTC. Its amino acids are CASSQAGKETQYF.